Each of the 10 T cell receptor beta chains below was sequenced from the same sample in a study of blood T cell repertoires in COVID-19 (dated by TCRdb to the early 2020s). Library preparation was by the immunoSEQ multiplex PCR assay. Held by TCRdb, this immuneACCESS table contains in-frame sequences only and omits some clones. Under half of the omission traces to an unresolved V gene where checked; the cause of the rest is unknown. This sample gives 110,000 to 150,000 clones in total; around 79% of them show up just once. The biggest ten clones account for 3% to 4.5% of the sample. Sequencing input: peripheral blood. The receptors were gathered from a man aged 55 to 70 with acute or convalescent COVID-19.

CDR3 protein: CASSSGQGQNIQYF. CDR3 coding DNA: TGTGCCAGCAGTTCGGGACAGGGACAAAACATTCAGTACTTC. This chain links TRBV28 with TRBJ2-4; 9 bases agree with TRBD1. The CDR3 covers 14 residues. Unmatched junction bases numbered 3, after V lost 4 bases and J lost 5 bases. CDR1 is MDHEN, CDR2 SYDVKM, per germline.

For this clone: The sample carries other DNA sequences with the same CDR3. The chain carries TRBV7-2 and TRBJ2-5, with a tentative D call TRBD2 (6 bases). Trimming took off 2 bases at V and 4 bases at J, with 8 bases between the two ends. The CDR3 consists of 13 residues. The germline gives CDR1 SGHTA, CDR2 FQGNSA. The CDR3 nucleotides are TGTGCCAGCAGCTTACGGGGAGGAGAGACCCAGTACTTC. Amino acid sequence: CASSLRGGETQYF.

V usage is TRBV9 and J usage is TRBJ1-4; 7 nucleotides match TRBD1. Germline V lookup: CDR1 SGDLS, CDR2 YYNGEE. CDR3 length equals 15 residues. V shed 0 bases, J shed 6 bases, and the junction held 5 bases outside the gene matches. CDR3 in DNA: TGTGCCAGCAGCGTAGGACAGGGTGATTATGAAAAACTGTTTTTT. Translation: CASSVGQGDYEKLFF. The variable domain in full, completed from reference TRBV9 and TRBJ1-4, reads DSGVTQTPKHLITATGQRVTLRCSPRSGDLSVYWYQQSLDQGLQFLIQYYNGEERAKGNILERFSAQQFPDLHSELNLSSLELGDSALYFCASSVGQGDYEKLFFGSGTQLSVL.

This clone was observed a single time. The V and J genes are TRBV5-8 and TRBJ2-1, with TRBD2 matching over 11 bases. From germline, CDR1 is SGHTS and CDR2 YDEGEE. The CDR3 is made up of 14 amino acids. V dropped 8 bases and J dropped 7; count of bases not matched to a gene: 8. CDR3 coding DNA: TGTGCCAGTGACCTAGCGGGAGGTGGTAATGAGCAGTTCTTC. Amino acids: CASDLAGGGNEQFF.

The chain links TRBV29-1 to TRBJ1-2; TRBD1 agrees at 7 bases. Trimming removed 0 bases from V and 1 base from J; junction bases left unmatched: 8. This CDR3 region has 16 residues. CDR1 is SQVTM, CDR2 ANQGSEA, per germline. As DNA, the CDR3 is TGCAGCGTTGAAGATCGGGAGGGGGCTAGTAACTATGGCTACACCTTC. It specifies CSVEDREGASNYGYTF. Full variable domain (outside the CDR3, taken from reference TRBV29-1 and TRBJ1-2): SAVISQKPSRDICQRGTSLTIQCQVDSQVTMMFWYRQQPGQSLTLIATANQGSEATYESGFVIDKFPISRPNLTFSTLTVSNMSPEDSSIYLCSVEDREGASNYGYTFGSGTRLTVV.

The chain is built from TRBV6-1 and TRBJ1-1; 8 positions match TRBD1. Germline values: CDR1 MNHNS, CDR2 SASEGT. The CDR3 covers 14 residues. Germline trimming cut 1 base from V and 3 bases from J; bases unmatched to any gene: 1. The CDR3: CASSEDRGDTEAFF. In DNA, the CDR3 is TGTGCCAGCAGTGAAGACAGGGGGGACACTGAAGCTTTCTTT.

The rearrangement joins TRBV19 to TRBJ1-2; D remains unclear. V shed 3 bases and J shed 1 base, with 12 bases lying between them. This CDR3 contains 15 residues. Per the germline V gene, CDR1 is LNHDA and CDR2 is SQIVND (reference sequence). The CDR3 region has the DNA TGTGCCAGTAGTATTGATCCCAGGTATAACTATGGCTACACCTTC. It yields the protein CASSIDPRYNYGYTF.

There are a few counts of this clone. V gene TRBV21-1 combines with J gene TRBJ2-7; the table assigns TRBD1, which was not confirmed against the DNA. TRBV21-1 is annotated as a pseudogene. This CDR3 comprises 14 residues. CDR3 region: CASSRQGKAYEQYF. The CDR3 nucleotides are TGTGCCAGCAGCAGACAGGGGAAGGCCTACGAGCAGTACTTC.

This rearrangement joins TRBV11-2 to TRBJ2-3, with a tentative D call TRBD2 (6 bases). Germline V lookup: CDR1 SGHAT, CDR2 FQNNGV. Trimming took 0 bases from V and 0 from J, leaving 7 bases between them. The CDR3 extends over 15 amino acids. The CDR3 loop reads CASSLDGGSTDTQYF. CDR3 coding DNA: TGTGCCAGCAGCTTAGATGGGGGGAGCACAGATACGCAGTATTTT.

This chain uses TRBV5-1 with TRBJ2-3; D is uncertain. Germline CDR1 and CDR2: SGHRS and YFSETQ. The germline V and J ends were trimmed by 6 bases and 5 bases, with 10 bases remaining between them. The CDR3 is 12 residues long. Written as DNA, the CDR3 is TGCGCCAGCAAAAGAGATGGAGATACGCAGTATTTT. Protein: CASKRDGDTQYF.